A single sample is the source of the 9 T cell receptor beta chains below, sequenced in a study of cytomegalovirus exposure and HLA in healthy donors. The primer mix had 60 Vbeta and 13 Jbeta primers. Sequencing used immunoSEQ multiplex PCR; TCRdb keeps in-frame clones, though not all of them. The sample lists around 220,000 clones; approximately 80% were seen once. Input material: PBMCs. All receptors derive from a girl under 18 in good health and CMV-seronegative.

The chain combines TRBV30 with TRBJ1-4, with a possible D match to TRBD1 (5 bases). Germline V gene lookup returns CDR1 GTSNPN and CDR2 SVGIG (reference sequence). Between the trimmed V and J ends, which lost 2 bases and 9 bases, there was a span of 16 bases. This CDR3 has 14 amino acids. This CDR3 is CAWSQVGGWKKLFF. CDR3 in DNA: TGTGCCTGGAGTCAGGTCGGGGGGTGGAAAAAACTGTTTTTT.

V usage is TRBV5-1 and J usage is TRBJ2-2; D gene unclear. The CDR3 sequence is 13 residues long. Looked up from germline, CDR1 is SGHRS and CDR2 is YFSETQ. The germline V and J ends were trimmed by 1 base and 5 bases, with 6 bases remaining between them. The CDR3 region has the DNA TGCGCCAGCAGCTTGTACGGGACCGGGGAGCTGTTTTTT. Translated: CASSLYGTGELFF. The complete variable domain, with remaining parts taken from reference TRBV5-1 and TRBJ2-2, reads KAGVTQTPRYLIKTRGQQVTLSCSPISGHRSVSWYQQTPGQGLQFLFEYFSETQRNKGNFPGRFSGRQFSNSRSEMNVSTLELGDSALYLCASSLYGTGELFFGEGSRLTVL.

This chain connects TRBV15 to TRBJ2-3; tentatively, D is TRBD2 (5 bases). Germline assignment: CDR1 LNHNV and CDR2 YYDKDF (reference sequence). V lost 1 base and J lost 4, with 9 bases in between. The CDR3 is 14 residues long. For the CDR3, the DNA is TGTGCCACCAGCAGAGCTGGACTTCCAGATACGCAGTATTTT. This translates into CATSRAGLPDTQYF. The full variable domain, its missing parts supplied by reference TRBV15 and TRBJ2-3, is DAMVIQNPRYQVTQFGKPVTLSCSQTLNHNVMYWYQQKSSQAPKLLFHYYDKDFNNEADTPDNFQSRRPNTSFCFLDIRSPGLGDTAMYLCATSRAGLPDTQYFGPGTRLTVL.

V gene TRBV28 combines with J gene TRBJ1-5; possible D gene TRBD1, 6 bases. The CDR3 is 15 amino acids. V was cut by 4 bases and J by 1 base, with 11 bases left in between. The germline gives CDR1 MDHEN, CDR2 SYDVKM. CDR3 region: CASSSGGGSNQPQHF. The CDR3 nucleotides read TGTGCCAGCAGTTCCGGGGGGGGCAGCAATCAGCCCCAGCATTTT.

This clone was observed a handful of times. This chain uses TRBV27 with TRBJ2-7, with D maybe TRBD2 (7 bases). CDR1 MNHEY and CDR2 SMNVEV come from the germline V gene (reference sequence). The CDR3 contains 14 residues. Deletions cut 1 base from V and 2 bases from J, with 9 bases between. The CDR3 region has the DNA TGTGCCAGCAGTTTATTAGGGGGGGCCTACGAGCAGTACTTC. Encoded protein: CASSLLGGAYEQYF.

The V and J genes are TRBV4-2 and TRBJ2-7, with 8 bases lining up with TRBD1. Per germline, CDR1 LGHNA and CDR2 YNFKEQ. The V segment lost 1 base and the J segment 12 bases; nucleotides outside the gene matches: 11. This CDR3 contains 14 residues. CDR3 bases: TGTGCCAGCAGCCAAGCGACCGGGACAGGATTTCTGTACTTC. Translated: CASSQATGTGFLYF.

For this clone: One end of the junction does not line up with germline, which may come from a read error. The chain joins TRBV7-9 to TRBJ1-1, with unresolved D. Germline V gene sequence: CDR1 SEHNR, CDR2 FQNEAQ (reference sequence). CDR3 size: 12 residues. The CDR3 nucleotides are TGTTCCAGCAGCCGTTGGGAGACTGAAGCTTTCTTT. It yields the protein CSSSRWETEAFF.

In nucleotides, the CDR3 is TGTGCCAGTAGTATGGTCCCTCGGGGGAATGAGCAGTTCTTC. Its translation: CASSMVPRGNEQFF. V is TRBV19 and J is TRBJ2-1; weak D call: TRBD2 (6 bases). Deletions cut 3 bases from V and 7 bases from J, with 13 bases between. The CDR3 is 14 amino acids. Germline-derived CDR1 and CDR2 are LNHDA and SQIVND (reference sequence).

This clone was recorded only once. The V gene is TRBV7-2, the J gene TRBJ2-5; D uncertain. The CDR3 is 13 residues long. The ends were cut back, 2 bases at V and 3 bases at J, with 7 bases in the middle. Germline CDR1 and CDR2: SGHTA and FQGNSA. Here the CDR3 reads CASSLRTEETQYF. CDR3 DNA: TGTGCCAGCAGCTTAAGAACAGAAGAGACCCAGTACTTC. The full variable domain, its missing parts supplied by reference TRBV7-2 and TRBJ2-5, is GAGVSQSPSNKVTEKGKDVELRCDPISGHTALYWYRQSLGQGLEFLIYFQGNSAPDKSGLPSDRFSAERTGGSVSTLTIQRTQQEDSAVYLCASSLRTEETQYFGPGTRLLVL.